The clone carrying this T cell receptor beta chain showed up just once. These data originate in a study of OX40 agonist ivuxolimab in advanced cancers. Study-wide context: Participants averaged about 66 years of age (range about 23 to 80) and were 75% to 90% male.

The CDR3 runs to 14 residues. CDR1 and CDR2 (germline): SGHTA, FQGNSA. With 3 bases removed from V and 2 bases from J, the gap between germline ends came to 7 bases. Sequenced by immunoSEQ multiplex PCR; TCRdb stores in-frame clones only, minus some. The sample includes 35,000 to 50,000 clones, 75% to 90% of them seen just once. This rearrangement joins TRBV7-2 to TRBJ2-2; no definite D call. The TCR was taken from an adult with an advanced solid tumor such as melanoma, head and neck, liver or kidney cancer. The sequences come from CD4+ or CD8+ T cells sorted from blood, collected in a trial of the OX40 agonist ivuxolimab. The CDR3 sequence: CASSFGHNTGELFF. The DNA of the CDR3 is TGTGCCAGCAGCTTCGGGCACAACACCGGGGAGCTGTTTTTT. Full variable domain (remainder filled in from reference TRBV7-2 and TRBJ2-2): GAGVSQSPSNKVTEKGKDVELRCDPISGHTALYWYRQSLGQGLEFLIYFQGNSAPDKSGLPSDRFSAERTGGSVSTLTIQRTQQEDSAVYLCASSFGHNTGELFFGEGSRLTVL.